This T cell receptor (beta chain) is drawn from a study of T-cell memory formation after mild COVID-19. General observations from the study: Among contracting clones, CD4+ were mainly CM/EM and CD8+ enriched in EMRA. Contracting clones, day 15 to 85, had balanced CD4/CD8, and later expanders favored CD4+.

This clonotype was detected ten times or more. The antigen remains undetermined. This CDR3 has 14 amino acids. From germline, CDR1 is MRHNA and CDR2 SNTAGT. With 3 bases removed from V and 4 bases from J, the gap between germline ends came to 11 bases. TCRdb analysed the 5' RACE reads with MiXCR anew, one entry per CDR3 protein. The sample consists of around 250,000 distinct CDR3 sequences, roughly 17% of them appearing once. V and J are TRBV6-4 and TRBJ2-3; possibly TRBD2 for D (7 bases). Sequencing was carried out using PBMCs or a T cell subset sorted from them (not recorded which). This TCR derives from a man aged 18 to 29 who had mild COVID-19 (a few samples of this study predate the infection). Cell type and time point are not known. DNA for the CDR3: TGTGCCAGCAGTGAAGAGGGGGGGCCAGATACGCAGTATTTT. Translated, it gives CASSEEGGPDTQYF.